These 2 T cell receptor beta chains came from one sample sequenced in a study of blood T cell repertoires in COVID-19. Using immunoSEQ multiplex PCR, the repertoire was profiled, and TCRdb retains in-frame clones only, with some absent. The table has 250,000 to 350,000 clones, 87% seen once. The sample consisted of peripheral blood. The receptor set was obtained from a woman between 50 and 59 years old who had recovered from COVID-19.

The rearrangement links TRBV7-6 to TRBJ2-7; 7 nucleotides match TRBD2. The ends lost 6 bases at V and 0 bases at J; junction bases unmatched: 11. There are 16 residues in the CDR3. Germline lookup yields CDR1 SGHVS and CDR2 FNYEAQ. The CDR3 bases are TGTGCCAGCAGTGACCGGGGAGCGGGGATCTCCTACGAGCAGTACTTC. It codes for CASSDRGAGISYEQYF.

This clone has only one observation. The chain recombines TRBV7-2 with TRBJ2-6; weak D call: TRBD2 (6 bases). Germline CDR1 and CDR2: SGHTA and FQGNSA. The CDR3 loop spans 18 amino acids. V gave up 5 bases and J gave up 1 base, with 18 bases separating them. The CDR3 nucleotides read TGTGCCAGCAGCCCCCCGGGCTTAGGAGGGTCTGGGGCCAACGTCCTGACTTTC. Protein sequence: CASSPPGLGGSGANVLTF.